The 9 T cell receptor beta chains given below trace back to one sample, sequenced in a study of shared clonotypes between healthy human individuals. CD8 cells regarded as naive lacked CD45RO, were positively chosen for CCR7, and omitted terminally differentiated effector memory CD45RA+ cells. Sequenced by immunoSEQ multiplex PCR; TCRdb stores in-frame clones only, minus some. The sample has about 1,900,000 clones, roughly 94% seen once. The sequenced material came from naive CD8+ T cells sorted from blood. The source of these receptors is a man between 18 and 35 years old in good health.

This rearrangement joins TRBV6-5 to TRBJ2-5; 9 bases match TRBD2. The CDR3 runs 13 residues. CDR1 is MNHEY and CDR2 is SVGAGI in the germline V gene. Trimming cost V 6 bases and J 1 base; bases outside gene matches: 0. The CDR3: CASRTSGQETQYF. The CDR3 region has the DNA TGTGCCAGCAGGACTAGCGGCCAAGAGACCCAGTACTTC.

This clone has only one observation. CDR3 nucleotides: TGTGCCAGCAGCGAGGGGGCAGGGGGCTACGAGCAGTACTTC. Encoded protein: CASSEGAGGYEQYF. The chain joins TRBV9 to TRBJ2-7; 7 bases map to TRBD1. The CDR3 has 14 amino acids. The junction had 6 bases not matched to a gene; V was cut back by 3 bases and J by 3 bases. The V gene's germline CDR1 is SGDLS and CDR2 YYNGEE.

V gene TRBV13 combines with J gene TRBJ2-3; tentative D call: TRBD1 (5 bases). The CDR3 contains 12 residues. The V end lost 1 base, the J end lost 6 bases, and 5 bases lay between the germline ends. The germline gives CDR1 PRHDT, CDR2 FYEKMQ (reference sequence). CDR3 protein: CASSLEGDTQYF. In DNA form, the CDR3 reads TGTGCCAGCAGCTTAGAGGGGGATACGCAGTATTTT.

The CDR3 reads CAWEVTGSYEQYF. The CDR3 coding sequence is TGTGCCTGGGAAGTGACAGGGAGCTACGAGCAGTACTTC. The gene calls are TRBV30 and TRBJ2-7; 7 nucleotides align to TRBD1. The CDR3 is 13 residues long. With V trimmed by 5 bases and J by 3 bases, 7 bases remained unmatched. The germline CDR1 and CDR2 sequences are GTSNPN and SVGIG (reference sequence).

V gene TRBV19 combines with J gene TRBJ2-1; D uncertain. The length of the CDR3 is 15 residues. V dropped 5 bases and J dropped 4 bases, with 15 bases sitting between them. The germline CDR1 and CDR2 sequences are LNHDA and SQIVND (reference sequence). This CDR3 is CASSPFWTAYNEQFF. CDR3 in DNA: TGTGCCAGTAGTCCGTTTTGGACGGCGTACAATGAGCAGTTCTTC. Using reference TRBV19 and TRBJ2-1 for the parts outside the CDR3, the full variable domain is DGGITQSPKYLFRKEGQNVTLSCEQNLNHDAMYWYRQDPGQGLRLIYYSQIVNDFQKGDIAEGYSVSREKKESFPLTVTSAQKNPTAFYLCASSPFWTAYNEQFFGPGTRLTVL.

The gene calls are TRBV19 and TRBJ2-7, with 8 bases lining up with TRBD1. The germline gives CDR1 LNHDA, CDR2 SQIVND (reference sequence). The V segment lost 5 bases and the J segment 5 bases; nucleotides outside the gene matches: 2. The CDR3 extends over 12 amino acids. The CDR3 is CASSSTGDEQYF. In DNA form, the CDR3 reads TGTGCCAGTAGTTCGACAGGGGACGAGCAGTACTTC. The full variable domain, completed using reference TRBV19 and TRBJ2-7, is DGGITQSPKYLFRKEGQNVTLSCEQNLNHDAMYWYRQDPGQGLRLIYYSQIVNDFQKGDIAEGYSVSREKKESFPLTVTSAQKNPTAFYLCASSSTGDEQYFGPGTRLTVT.

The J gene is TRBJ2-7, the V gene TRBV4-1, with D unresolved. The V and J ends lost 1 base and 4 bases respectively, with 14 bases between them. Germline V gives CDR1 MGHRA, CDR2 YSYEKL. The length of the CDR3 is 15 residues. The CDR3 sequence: CASSQVLNMDYEQYF. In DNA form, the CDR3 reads TGCGCCAGCAGCCAAGTATTAAATATGGATTACGAGCAGTACTTC.

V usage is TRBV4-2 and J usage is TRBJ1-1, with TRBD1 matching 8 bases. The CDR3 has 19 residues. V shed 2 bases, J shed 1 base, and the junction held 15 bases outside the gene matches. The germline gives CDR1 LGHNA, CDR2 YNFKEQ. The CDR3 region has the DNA TGTGCCAGCAGCCAACGGGAAAGGCCAGGGGGCCCTCCGAACACTGAAGCTTTCTTT. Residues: CASSQRERPGGPPNTEAFF.

In nucleotides, the CDR3 is TGTGCCAGCAGCCCATCCCGGGGCCTCCACTTT. Translated: CASSPSRGLHF. The chain combines TRBV28 with TRBJ1-6; D is uncertain. Germline-derived CDR1 and CDR2 are MDHEN and SYDVKM. V shed 6 bases and J shed 15 bases, with 12 bases lying between them. The CDR3 is 11 residues long.